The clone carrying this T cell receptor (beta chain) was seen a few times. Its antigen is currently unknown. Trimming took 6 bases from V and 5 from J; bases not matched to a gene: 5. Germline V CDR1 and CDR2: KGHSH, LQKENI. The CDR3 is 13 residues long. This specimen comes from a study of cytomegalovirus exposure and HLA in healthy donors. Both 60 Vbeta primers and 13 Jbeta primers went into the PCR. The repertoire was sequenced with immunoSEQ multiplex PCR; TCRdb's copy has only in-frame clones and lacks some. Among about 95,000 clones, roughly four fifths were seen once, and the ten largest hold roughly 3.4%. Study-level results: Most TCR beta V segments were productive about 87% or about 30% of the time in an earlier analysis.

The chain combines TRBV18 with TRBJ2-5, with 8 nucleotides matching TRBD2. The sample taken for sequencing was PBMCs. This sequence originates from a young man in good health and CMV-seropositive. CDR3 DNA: TGTGCCAGCTCCGGGACTAGGGATGAGACCCAGTACTTC. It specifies CASSGTRDETQYF.